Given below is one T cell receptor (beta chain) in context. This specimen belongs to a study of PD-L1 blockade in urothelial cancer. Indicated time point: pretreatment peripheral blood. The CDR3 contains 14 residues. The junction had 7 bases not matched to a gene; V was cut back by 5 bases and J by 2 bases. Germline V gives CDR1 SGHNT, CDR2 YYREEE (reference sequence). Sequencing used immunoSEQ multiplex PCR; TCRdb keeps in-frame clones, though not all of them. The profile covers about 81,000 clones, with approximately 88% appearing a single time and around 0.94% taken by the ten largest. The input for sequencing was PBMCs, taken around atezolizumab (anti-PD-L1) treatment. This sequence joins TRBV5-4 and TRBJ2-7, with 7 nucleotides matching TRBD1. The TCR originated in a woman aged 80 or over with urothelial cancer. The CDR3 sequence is CASSSKQGTYEQYF. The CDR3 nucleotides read TGTGCCAGCAGTTCCAAACAGGGGACCTACGAGCAGTACTTC. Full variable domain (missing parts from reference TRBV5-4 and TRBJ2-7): ETGVTQSPTHLIKTRGQQVTLRCSSQSGHNTVSWYQQALGQGPQFIFQYYREEENGRGNFPPRFSGLQFPNYSSELNVNALELDDSALYLCASSSKQGTYEQYFGPGTRLTVT.